One sample yielded the 25 T cell receptor beta chains listed below, sequenced in a study of blood T cell repertoires in COVID-19. Only in-frame clones appear in the TCRdb table, and some are missing; sequencing was by immunoSEQ multiplex PCR. In the table there are 300,000 to 450,000 clones, around 89% of which are singletons. Sequencing input: peripheral blood. The receptor source for this set is a woman aged 25 to 39 with COVID-19, enrolled during active disease.

The table lists this clone with a few counts. The CDR3 protein is CASSPDRGYGYTF. The CDR3 DNA reads as TGTGCCAGCTCACCGGACAGGGGCTATGGCTACACCTTC. This chain connects TRBV18 to TRBJ1-2; TRBD1 agrees at 9 bases. After removal of 3 bases from V and 4 bases from J, the junction contained 0 bases not matched to a gene. CDR3 length equals 13 residues. Germline V lookup: CDR1 KGHSH, CDR2 LQKENI.

This clone was counted a single time. The J gene is TRBJ1-1, the V gene TRBV7-6, with 8 bases fitting TRBD1. The CDR3 has 14 amino acids. The germline CDR1 and CDR2 sequences are SGHVS and FNYEAQ. The V segment lost 4 bases and the J segment 5 bases; nucleotides outside the gene matches: 6. The CDR3 here is CASSSGGGRTEAFF. CDR3 nucleotide sequence: TGTGCCAGCAGCTCAGGGGGCGGCCGAACTGAAGCTTTCTTT.

V usage is TRBV28 and J usage is TRBJ1-3; D not resolved. Germline V gene sequence: CDR1 MDHEN, CDR2 SYDVKM. Trimming left V 4 bases short and J 2 bases short, with 9 bases between. The CDR3 extends over 14 amino acids. This chain's CDR3 is CASSYWQAGNTIYF. In DNA, the CDR3 is TGTGCCAGCAGTTATTGGCAAGCTGGAAACACCATATATTTT.

V usage is TRBV12-3 or TRBV12-4 and J usage is TRBJ2-4, with a weak D call TRBD1 (5 bases). The CDR3 runs 13 residues. Trimming removed 1 base from V and 9 bases from J, with 10 bases in between. CDR3 protein: CASSLGGWGIQYF. DNA of the CDR3: TGTGCCAGCAGTTTAGGGGGCTGGGGCATTCAGTACTTC.

In this sample, this clone turned up a few times. The chain uses TRBV30 and TRBJ1-2, with D perhaps TRBD1 (5 bases). V lost 3 bases and J 5 bases, leaving 13 bases between the germline ends. The CDR3 contains 13 residues. Germline loops: CDR1 GTSNPN, CDR2 SVGIG (reference sequence). Here the CDR3 reads CAWRVPGPYGYTF. The CDR3, as DNA: TGTGCCTGGAGAGTGCCAGGGCCTTATGGCTACACCTTC.

The chain combines TRBV5-1 with TRBJ1-1; no definite D call. V was pared by 0 bases and J by 0 bases, with 3 bases between. The CDR3 is made up of 13 amino acids. CDR1 is SGHRS, CDR2 YFSETQ, per germline. The CDR3 here is CASSLDLNTEAFF. CDR3 coding DNA: TGCGCCAGCAGCTTGGACTTGAACACTGAAGCTTTCTTT.

J is TRBJ2-1 and V is TRBV7-2; the D gene is possibly TRBD2 (5 bases). CDR1 is SGHTA and CDR2 is FQGNSA in the germline V gene. The ends were cut back, 3 bases at V and 5 bases at J, with 8 bases in the middle. The CDR3 consists of 13 residues. CDR3 region: CASSFDYDNEQFF. Written as DNA, the CDR3 is TGTGCCAGCAGCTTCGACTACGACAATGAGCAGTTCTTC.

This sequence joins TRBV4-2 and TRBJ2-3; D is unresolved. The length of the CDR3 is 14 residues. Germline CDR1 LGHNA, CDR2 YNFKEQ. Trimming stripped 1 base from V and 2 bases from J, with 7 bases between. CDR3 in DNA: TGTGCCAGCAGCCAAGGCCCTACCACAGATACGCAGTATTTT. Translation gives CASSQGPTTDTQYF.

The V gene is TRBV10-3, the J gene TRBJ2-3; D not certain. This CDR3 is built from 14 residues. V was clipped by 4 bases and J by 3 bases, with 11 bases between them. In germline, CDR1 is ENHRY, CDR2 SYGVKD. The CDR3, as DNA: TGTGCCATCAGTGTCCCGACTGTAACAGATACGCAGTATTTT. Translating it yields CAISVPTVTDTQYF.

The chain is built from TRBV2 and TRBJ1-1, with TRBD1 matching 9 bases. Germline V gene lookup returns CDR1 SNHLY and CDR2 FYNNEI. V gave up 7 bases and J gave up 5 bases; unmatched junction bases: 5. CDR3 length: 13 residues. The CDR3 sequence: CASTGQGWTEAFF. For the CDR3, the DNA is TGTGCCAGCACCGGACAGGGGTGGACTGAAGCTTTCTTT.

The J gene is TRBJ2-2, the V gene TRBV7-9, with 7 bases aligning to TRBD2. Losses at the gene ends were 4 bases for V and 3 bases for J; bases not matched to a gene: 8. Germline CDR1 reads SEHNR; CDR2 reads FQNEAQ (reference sequence). The CDR3 spans 16 residues. This CDR3 reads CASSYWLAGDTGELFF. DNA of the CDR3: TGTGCCAGCAGCTACTGGCTTGCGGGGGACACCGGGGAGCTGTTTTTT. The variable domain in full, with the rest retrieved from reference TRBV7-9 and TRBJ2-2, is DTGVSQNPRHKITKRGQNVTFRCDPISEHNRLYWYRQTLGQGPEFLTYFQNEAQLEKSRLLSDRFSAERPKGSFSTLEIQRTEQGDSAMYLCASSYWLAGDTGELFFGEGSRLTVL.

The rearrangement links TRBV6-6 to TRBJ2-7, with TRBD1 as a possible D gene (5 bases). The germline gives CDR1 MNHNY, CDR2 SVGAGI (reference sequence). V gave up 6 bases and J gave up 3 bases, with 15 bases separating them. The CDR3 consists of 14 residues. CDR3 in amino acids: CASSRLQANYEQYF. CDR3 nucleotides: TGTGCCAGCAGCCGCCTACAGGCTAACTACGAGCAGTACTTC.

This clone was picked up one time. J is TRBJ2-1 and V is TRBV2, with D tentatively TRBD1 (5 bases). The ends were cut back, 1 base at V and 2 bases at J, with 9 bases in the middle. Germline V CDR1 and CDR2: SNHLY, FYNNEI. This CDR3 is 15 amino acids long. CDR3 in amino acids: CASSEGTLPYNEQFF. As DNA, the CDR3 is TGTGCCAGCAGTGAAGGGACACTTCCCTACAATGAGCAGTTCTTC.

The genes are TRBV4-3 and TRBJ2-6, with D tentatively TRBD1 (6 bases). Looked up from germline, CDR1 is LGHNA and CDR2 is YSLEER. Trimming pared 1 base from V and 2 bases from J, leaving 15 bases between. This CDR3 region has 18 residues. The CDR3 loop is CASSQVLTGLAGANVLTF. In nucleotides, the CDR3 is TGCGCCAGCAGCCAAGTCTTAACAGGGCTCGCTGGGGCCAACGTCCTGACTTTC.

The rearrangement links TRBV5-1 to TRBJ2-3; 10 bases align to TRBD1. This CDR3 is built from 17 residues. The germline V gene has CDR1 SGHRS and CDR2 YFSETQ. V shed 3 bases, J shed 4 bases, and the junction held 11 bases outside the gene matches. The chain's CDR3 is CASSSRAGTGVADTQYF. DNA of the CDR3: TGCGCCAGCAGCTCTAGGGCCGGGACAGGGGTAGCAGATACGCAGTATTTT.

This clone was seen a single time. This chain joins TRBV7-9 and TRBJ2-7; 10 nucleotides agree with TRBD1. V shed 3 bases, J shed 5 bases, and the junction held 4 bases outside the gene matches. The germline V gene has CDR1 SEHNR and CDR2 FQNEAQ (reference sequence). The CDR3 sequence is 14 residues long. CDR3 coding DNA: TGTGCCAGCAGCTTTGGGACAGGGGTGGACGAGCAGTACGTC. Translating it yields CASSFGTGVDEQYV.

The chain joins TRBV24-1 to TRBJ2-3; perhaps TRBD1 as D (6 bases). This CDR3 spans 16 amino acids. Trimming removed 3 bases at V and 2 bases at J, with 14 bases between. Germline-derived CDR1 and CDR2 are KGHDR and SFDVKD. In nucleotides, the CDR3 is TGTGCCACCAGTGATAGCGGACAGACTATCACAGATACGCAGTATTTT. This translates into CATSDSGQTITDTQYF.

This chain joins TRBV4-3 and TRBJ1-5; D is perhaps TRBD1 (5 bases). There are 13 residues in the CDR3. CDR1 is LGHNA, CDR2 YSLEER, per germline. The V end lost 0 bases, the J end lost 11 bases, and 11 bases lay between the germline ends. The CDR3 bases are TGCGCCAGCAGCCAAGATCGCGACAGCACCCAGCATTTT. It translates to CASSQDRDSTQHF.

Concerning this clone: The junction differs from germline at one of its ends, possibly a read error. The V call is TRBV2, the J call TRBJ2-1; D unresolved. The germline V gene has CDR1 SNHLY and CDR2 FYNNEI. This CDR3 is built from 14 residues. This chain's CDR3 is CASSGRQSFNEQFF. The CDR3 coding sequence is TGTGCCAGCAGTGGCAGGCAATCCTTCAATGAGCAGTTCTTC.

This chain uses TRBV10-1 with TRBJ2-3; D gene unclear. Germline V lookup: CDR1 WNHNN, CDR2 SYGVQD (reference sequence). The CDR3 length is 14 residues. Trimming removed 3 bases from V and 2 bases from J, with 9 bases in between. CDR3: CASSENSYTDTQYF. The CDR3 region has the DNA TGCGCCAGCAGTGAAAACAGTTACACAGATACGCAGTATTTT.

The CDR3 spells CASSRWGEIQETQYF. CDR3 coding DNA: TGCGCCAGCAGCAGGTGGGGAGAAATCCAAGAGACCCAGTACTTC. The V call is TRBV5-1, the J call TRBJ2-5; TRBD2 is a possible D gene (5 bases). Trimming took 4 bases from V and 1 from J, leaving 14 bases between them. The germline V gene has CDR1 SGHRS and CDR2 YFSETQ. This CDR3 region has 15 residues.

The chain recombines TRBV11-2 with TRBJ1-2; the D gene is possibly TRBD1 (5 bases). Germline V gene data show CDR1 as SGHAT and CDR2 as FQNNGV. V was shortened by 1 base and J by 6 bases, with 12 bases between the two germline ends. The CDR3 runs to 14 residues. The CDR3 DNA follows: TGTGCCAGCAGCTTAGGGAGACAGCACAATGGCTACACCTTC. This gives the protein CASSLGRQHNGYTF.

V is TRBV11-2 and J is TRBJ1-4; the match to TRBD1 covers 11 bases. The V segment lost 4 bases and the J segment 5 bases; nucleotides outside the gene matches: 3. Germline lookup yields CDR1 SGHAT and CDR2 FQNNGV. The CDR3 runs 15 residues. This CDR3 is CASSSWTGGNEKLFF. The CDR3 DNA is TGTGCCAGCAGCTCTTGGACAGGGGGCAATGAAAAACTGTTTTTT. The full variable domain, rest sourced from reference TRBV11-2 and TRBJ1-4, is EAGVAQSPRYKIIEKRQSVAFWCNPISGHATLYWYQQILGQGPKLLIQFQNNGVVDDSQLPKDRFSAERLKGVDSTLKIQPAKLEDSAVYLCASSSWTGGNEKLFFGSGTQLSVL.

This chain links TRBV29-1 with TRBJ1-1; 12 nucleotides agree with TRBD1. J lost 11 bases, V lost 4 bases, and 17 bases had no gene match. The CDR3 sequence is 16 residues long. CDR1 and CDR2 (germline): SQVTM, ANQGSEA. Here the CDR3 reads CSVVLVYRDRGRVAFF. CDR3 sequence (DNA): TGCAGCGTTGTTCTCGTCTACCGGGACAGGGGGCGCGTGGCTTTCTTT.

The chain employs TRBV30 and TRBJ1-1; D is unresolved. Between the trimmed V and J ends, which lost 1 base and 0 bases, there was a span of 6 bases. Germline V lookup: CDR1 GTSNPN, CDR2 SVGIG (reference sequence). CDR3 size: 13 residues. Here the CDR3 DNA reads TGTGCCTGGAGTGGAAACATGAACACTGAAGCTTTCTTT. Its protein is CAWSGNMNTEAFF.